This T cell receptor (beta chain) came from a study of blood T cell repertoires in COVID-19. Study context: From T cells, B-cell-depleted T cells, or PBMCs came the material, which was cDNA or gDNA.

Clones were read by immunoSEQ multiplex PCR, and TCRdb kept only the in-frame ones, dropping some. In the table there are hundreds of thousands of clones, around nine tenths of which are singletons. CDR3 length equals 14 residues. With 3 bases removed from V and 3 bases from J, the gap between germline ends came to 6 bases. Germline loops: CDR1 MNHNY, CDR2 SVGAGI (reference sequence). The source is a woman aged 70-85 years with COVID-19, enrolled during active disease. Sequenced input: peripheral blood. V is TRBV6-6 and J is TRBJ1-6, with D unresolved. CDR3: CASSYSSYNSPLHF. The CDR3 region has the DNA TGTGCCAGCAGTTATAGCAGCTATAATTCACCCCTCCACTTT.